The rows below give T cell receptor beta chains drawn from one sample of a study of T cells in localized non-small cell lung cancer. TCRdb's table, derived via immunoSEQ multiplex PCR, lists solely in-frame clones and lacks some. The sample comprises about 15,000 clones, about 87% of which are singletons, and roughly a quarter rests with the top ten. The sequenced sample was peripheral blood mononuclear cells, obtained before any cancer treatment. The receptors derive from a male donor older than 55 with stage II lung adenocarcinoma. Each CDR3 is given with its conserved first and last residue. D genes are given only for firm matches. Clone size is stated in some rows and not others, as once, few, many or a class when expanded.

size: few
V: TRBV6-5
J: TRBJ1-1
D: NA
length: 15
DNA: TGTGCCAGCAGTTACCTTGGACGGGGGAACACTGAAGCTTTCTTT
CDR3: CASSYLGRGNTEAFF

size: NA
V: TRBV13
J: TRBJ2-3
D: TRBD2
length: 17
DNA: TGTGCCAGCTCCGGGACTAGCGGGATGGTGGGCACAGATACGCAGTATTTT
CDR3: CASSGTSGMVGTDTQYF

size: NA
V: TRBV5-1
J: TRBJ2-7
D: NA
length: 15
DNA: TGCGCCAGCAGCTTGGCCCAGCCCAGCGGTTACGAGCAGTACTTC
CDR3: CASSLAQPSGYEQYF

size: NA
V: TRBV19
J: TRBJ2-3
D: NA
length: 11
DNA: TGTGCCAGTAGGGACACAGATACGCAGTATTTT
CDR3: CASRDTDTQYF

size: NA
V: TRBV5-7
J: TRBJ1-4
D: NA
length: 17
DNA: TGTGCCAGCAGCTTGGACCTCCGCACTGCAACTAATGAAAAACTGTTTTTT
CDR3: CASSLDLRTATNEKLFF

size: NA
V: TRBV27
J: TRBJ1-5
D: TRBD1
length: 14
DNA: TGTGCCAGCAGTGGACAGGGGGCCAATCAGCCCCAGCATTTT
CDR3: CASSGQGANQPQHF

size: NA
V: TRBV5-1
J: TRBJ1-1
D: NA
length: 13
DNA: TGCGCCAGCAGCTTTGACAGGAACACTGAAGCTTTCTTT
CDR3: CASSFDRNTEAFF

size: NA
V: TRBV28
J: TRBJ1-2
D: TRBD1
length: 16
DNA: TGTGCCAGCAGTTTTCTTCAACCGGGACAGGGGAATGGCTACACCTTC
CDR3: CASSFLQPGQGNGYTF

size: NA
V: TRBV19
J: TRBJ1-3
D: TRBD1
length: 14
DNA: TGTGCCAGTAGCCAACAGGGGGCTGGAAACACCATATATTTT
CDR3: CASSQQGAGNTIYF

size: NA
V: TRBV11-3
J: TRBJ1-1
D: NA
length: 12
DNA: TGTGCCAGCAGCTTACCCGCCAGGCGAGCTTTCTTT
CDR3: CASSLPARRAFF

size: NA
V: TRBV19
J: TRBJ2-5
D: NA
length: 15
DNA: TGTGCCAGTAGTCAAAGGGCAATCAACCAAGAGACCCAGTACTTC
CDR3: CASSQRAINQETQYF

size: NA
V: TRBV5-1
J: TRBJ1-2
D: TRBD1
length: 15
DNA: TGCGCCAGCAGCTTAGGCGGGACAGCTAACTATGGCTACACCTTC
CDR3: CASSLGGTANYGYTF

size: NA
V: TRBV9
J: TRBJ2-3
D: TRBD2
length: 15
DNA: TGTGCCAGCACCCGGAGGACGGGAGGGACAGATACGCAGTATTTT
CDR3: CASTRRTGGTDTQYF

size: NA
V: TRBV9
J: TRBJ2-5
D: NA
length: 13
DNA: TGTGCCAGCAGCGGGGGGAGAGAGGAGACCCAGTACTTC
CDR3: CASSGGREETQYF

size: NA
V: TRBV27
J: TRBJ1-3
D: NA
length: 15
DNA: TGTGCCAGCAGAGGAGAACCAAGTGGGGGAAACACCATATATTTT
CDR3: CASRGEPSGGNTIYF

size: NA
V: TRBV5-1
J: TRBJ1-1
D: NA
length: 14
DNA: TGCGCCAGCAGCCCGGCCGGACAGCGCGCGGAAGCTTTCTTT
CDR3: CASSPAGQRAEAFF

size: NA
V: TRBV14
J: TRBJ2-6
D: TRBD2
length: 15
DNA: TGTGCCAGCAGCCCGGGGGGGTTGGAGGCCAACGTCCTGACTTTC
CDR3: CASSPGGLEANVLTF

size: once
V: TRBV4-1
J: TRBJ2-7
D: NA
length: 15
DNA: TGCGCCAGCAGCCAAGATTTGGCAGGGATCTACGAGCAGTACTTC
CDR3: CASSQDLAGIYEQYF

size: NA
V: TRBV4-2
J: TRBJ2-7
D: TRBD2
length: 18
DNA: TGTGCCAGCAGCCATGAAACGGGACTAGCGGGTATATATAACGAGCAGTACTTC
CDR3: CASSHETGLAGIYNEQYF

size: NA
V: TRBV14
J: TRBJ1-1
D: NA
length: 13
DNA: TGTGCCAGCAGCCAAGATTGGGGCACTGAAGCTTTCTTT
CDR3: CASSQDWGTEAFF

size: NA
V: TRBV18
J: TRBJ2-5
D: TRBD1
length: 12
DNA: TGTGCCAGCTCACGGACAGGGGAGACCCAGTACTTC
CDR3: CASSRTGETQYF

size: NA
V: TRBV18
J: TRBJ2-1
D: NA
length: 13
DNA: TGTGCCAGCTCACTGGGTCCTGATAATGAGCAGTTCTTC
CDR3: CASSLGPDNEQFF

size: NA
V: TRBV7-4
J: TRBJ2-1
D: TRBD2
length: 15
DNA: TGTGCCAGCAGCCCCGCGGGAGGGCCGCCTCCTGAGCAGTTCTTC
CDR3: CASSPAGGPPPEQFF

size: NA
V: TRBV15
J: TRBJ2-7
D: TRBD2
length: 15
DNA: TGTGCCACCAGCAGAGTAGCGGGAGGGGCCTACGAGCAGTACTTC
CDR3: CATSRVAGGAYEQYF

size: NA
V: TRBV6-6
J: TRBJ1-1
D: NA
length: 13
DNA: TGTGCCAGCACCCAAATCATGAACACTGAAGCTTTCTTT
CDR3: CASTQIMNTEAFF

size: NA
V: TRBV6-1
J: TRBJ2-7
D: TRBD2
length: 12
DNA: TGTGCCAGCAGGGAAGCGGGGAGCGAGCAGTACTTC
CDR3: CASREAGSEQYF